This entry lists 19 T cell receptor beta chains sequenced from one sample in a study of T cells after yellow fever vaccination. TCRdb re-called the 5' RACE reads through MiXCR, storing one row per CDR3 protein. Of about 220,000 distinct CDR3 sequences in the sample, 3% to 4% were seen once. Sample: CD4+ T cells sorted from PBMCs, taken 10 days after the yellow fever booster vaccination. All receptors come from a young man who received the YFV17D yellow fever vaccine.

The sample holds many counts of this clonotype. The chain links TRBV20-1 to TRBJ2-1, with TRBD1 as a possible D gene (6 bases). The V end lost 1 base, the J end lost 1 base, and 14 bases lay between the germline ends. This CDR3 spans 16 amino acids. Germline lookup yields CDR1 DFQATT and CDR2 SNEGSKA (reference sequence). CDR3 nucleotide sequence: TGCAGTGCTAGAGGCACAGGGATTAAATCCTACAATGAGCAGTTCTTC. Protein: CSARGTGIKSYNEQFF.

In its sample, this clonotype was seen many times. CDR3 sequence (DNA): TGTGCCAGCAGTTCAGGGTACAATCAGCCCCAGCATTTT. Translation: CASSSGYNQPQHF. V and J are TRBV12-3 or TRBV12-4 and TRBJ1-5; possibly TRBD1 for D (5 bases). CDR3 length equals 13 residues. Between the trimmed V and J ends, which lost 4 bases and 3 bases, there was a span of 7 bases.

At least ten counts were recorded for this clonotype. The J gene is TRBJ2-5, the V gene TRBV7-9; possibly TRBD1 for D (6 bases). V shed 5 bases and J shed 3 bases, with 22 bases lying between them. The CDR3 runs 17 residues. CDR1 is SEHNR and CDR2 is FQNEAQ in the germline V gene (reference sequence). CDR3 DNA: TGTGCCAGCAGCCCTAAAAAGGGACAACTCCGCGAAGAGACCCAGTACTTC. This encodes CASSPKKGQLREETQYF.

This clonotype was detected ten times or more. The chain links TRBV7-2 to TRBJ1-2, with a tentative D call TRBD1 (5 bases). The CDR3 extends over 13 amino acids. The V gene's germline CDR1 is SGHTA and CDR2 FQGNSA. V was shortened by 4 bases and J by 4 bases, with 10 bases between the two germline ends. This chain's CDR3 is CASSSGVGYGYTF. The DNA for the CDR3 is TGTGCCAGCAGCTCGGGGGTGGGCTATGGCTACACCTTC.

The genes are TRBV20-1 and TRBJ2-1; 9 bases align to TRBD1. Germline V gives CDR1 DFQATT, CDR2 SNEGSKA (reference sequence). With 3 bases clipped from V and 3 bases from J, the junction kept 6 bases outside the gene matches. The CDR3 has 15 residues. The CDR3 is CSASLPGQGYNEQFF. In nucleotides, the CDR3 is TGCAGTGCTAGCCTTCCGGGACAGGGCTACAATGAGCAGTTCTTC.

J is TRBJ2-1 and V is TRBV11-2; D assignment may be TRBD1 or TRBD2 (5 bases each). Looked up from germline, CDR1 is SGHAT and CDR2 is FQNNGV. V lost 2 bases and J 9 bases, leaving 11 bases between the germline ends. The CDR3 spans 13 residues. The CDR3: CASSLSIGGEQFF. The CDR3 bases are TGTGCCAGCAGCTTATCAATTGGGGGTGAGCAGTTCTTC.

The chain uses TRBV24-1 and TRBJ1-5; D not resolved. Germline-derived CDR1 and CDR2 are KGHDR and SFDVKD. This CDR3 is built from 13 residues. V dropped 4 bases and J dropped 7 bases, with 10 bases sitting between them. CDR3 protein: CATSDHSMQPQHF. As DNA, the CDR3 is TGTGCCACCAGTGACCATAGCATGCAGCCCCAGCATTTT.

This clonotype was found a few times. The chain has TRBV7-2 and TRBJ1-1; no clear D. Trimming cost V 1 base and J 8 bases, with 11 bases left between them. The germline V gene has CDR1 SGHTA and CDR2 FQGNSA. CDR3 size: 13 residues. The CDR3 here is CASSLVGRAEAFF. CDR3 bases: TGTGCCAGCAGCTTAGTTGGGAGGGCCGAAGCTTTCTTT. Full variable domain (missing parts from reference TRBV7-2 and TRBJ1-1): GAGVSQSPSNKVTEKGKDVELRCDPISGHTALYWYRQSLGQGLEFLIYFQGNSAPDKSGLPSDRFSAERTGGSVSTLTIQRTQQEDSAVYLCASSLVGRAEAFFGQGTRLTVV.

The chain has TRBV20-1 and TRBJ1-2; no firm D call. CDR3 length equals 13 residues. V shed 3 bases and J shed 5 bases, with 13 bases lying between them. CDR1 DFQATT and CDR2 SNEGSKA come from the germline V gene (reference sequence). This chain's CDR3 is CSARADRDYGYTF. CDR3 bases: TGCAGTGCTAGGGCGGACCGGGATTATGGCTACACCTTC.

This chain joins TRBV29-1 and TRBJ1-5, with a possible D match to TRBD1 (5 bases). V lost 5 bases and J lost 3, with 14 bases in between. Germline loops: CDR1 SQVTM, CDR2 ANQGSEA. This CDR3 contains 14 residues. The CDR3, as DNA: TGCAGCGTTCGGCCCAGGGACCCCAATCAGCCCCAGCATTTT. This gives the protein CSVRPRDPNQPQHF.

The chain joins TRBV27 to TRBJ2-3, with 7 bases aligning to TRBD1. Germline values: CDR1 MNHEY, CDR2 SMNVEV (reference sequence). The CDR3 length is 13 residues. V was pared by 4 bases and J by 4 bases, with 2 bases of the junction left unmatched. CDR3 in amino acids: CASSSGQPDTQYF. In DNA form, the CDR3 reads TGTGCCAGCAGTTCGGGACAGCCAGATACGCAGTATTTT.

This clonotype has ten or more counts. J is TRBJ1-1 and V is TRBV29-1; D uncertain. Per the germline V gene, CDR1 is SQVTM and CDR2 is ANQGSEA. Trimming pared 5 bases from V and 5 bases from J, leaving 21 bases between. The CDR3 is 15 residues long. The DNA for the CDR3 is TGCAGCGTTCTGCTCATGGCAGAGTGGTTGACTGAAGCTTTCTTT. Translating it yields CSVLLMAEWLTEAFF.

This clonotype was detected many times. The chain uses TRBV24-1 and TRBJ2-5; 8 bases align to TRBD2. Germline V gene sequence: CDR1 KGHDR, CDR2 SFDVKD. This CDR3 is 17 amino acids long. V shed 4 bases and J 3 bases; nucleotides not matched to a gene: 12. The CDR3 sequence is CATSDLERGRRKETQYF. Written as DNA, the CDR3 is TGTGCCACCAGTGACCTCGAGCGGGGGAGAAGGAAAGAGACCCAGTACTTC.

The chain uses TRBV27 and TRBJ2-3; D unresolved. This CDR3 is built from 15 residues. V was trimmed by 8 bases and J by 4 bases, leaving 19 bases between them. Germline V gene sequence: CDR1 MNHEY, CDR2 SMNVEV (reference sequence). The CDR3: CASRAGRGEADTQYF. The CDR3 DNA reads TGTGCCAGCCGAGCAGGACGAGGAGAGGCAGATACGCAGTATTTT.

This clonotype came up a few times. V gene TRBV20-1 combines with J gene TRBJ2-2; TRBD1 might be the D (6 bases). This CDR3 contains 12 residues. The V gene lost 6 bases and the J gene lost 6 bases, with 11 bases spanning the gap. Germline values: CDR1 DFQATT, CDR2 SNEGSKA (reference sequence). For the CDR3, the DNA is TGCAGTGCGCCTACAGGGTCCGGGGAGCTGTTTTTT. Protein: CSAPTGSGELFF.

This clonotype was counted ten times or more. The V gene is TRBV7-6, the J gene TRBJ2-1; the match to TRBD2 covers 10 bases. This CDR3 spans 18 amino acids. Trimming removed 5 bases from V and 1 base from J; junction bases left unmatched: 11. CDR1 and CDR2 from the germline V gene are SGHVS and FNYEAQ. Written as DNA, the CDR3 is TGTGCCAGCAGCCCTCAGCGGGGGGGCCAAGGGTCCTACAATGAGCAGTTCTTC. This encodes CASSPQRGGQGSYNEQFF.

This clonotype has at least ten counts. The chain links TRBV20-1 to TRBJ1-1, with D uncertain. There are 11 residues in the CDR3. CDR1 is DFQATT, CDR2 SNEGSKA, per germline (reference sequence). V lost 0 bases and J lost 5, with 4 bases in between. The CDR3 is CSAREDTEAFF. The CDR3 DNA follows: TGCAGTGCTAGAGAGGATACTGAAGCTTTCTTT.

The sample holds many counts of this clonotype. J is TRBJ2-3 and V is TRBV10-1; D is perhaps TRBD1 or TRBD2 (5 bases each). Trimming removed 8 bases at V and 4 bases at J, with 13 bases between. This CDR3 is 13 amino acids long. CDR1 is WNHNN and CDR2 is SYGVQD in the germline V gene (reference sequence). This CDR3 is CASSGTRADTQYF. The CDR3 region has the DNA TGCGCCAGCTCCGGGACCCGGGCAGATACGCAGTATTTT.

This clonotype was seen repeatedly, ten times or more. The gene calls are TRBV5-6 and TRBJ2-7, with D hard to call. This CDR3 has 15 residues. Germline V gene data show CDR1 as SGHDT and CDR2 as YYEEEE. V was clipped by 4 bases and J by 0 bases, with 14 bases between them. CDR3 in amino acids: CASSRLPWSSYEQYF. The CDR3 DNA follows: TGTGCCAGCAGCCGGCTCCCGTGGAGCTCCTACGAGCAGTACTTC.